A selection of T cell receptor beta chains follows, all from one sample in a study of vaccination and CD4 T cells after COVID-19. One entry per CDR3 protein, called by TCRdb with MiXCR from the PCR reads. This table holds 15,000 or so distinct CDR3 sequences, around 55% found once. These receptors are not linked to any known antigen. Sequenced here: cultured CD4+ T cells from blood, sampled after SARS-CoV-2 vaccination. These receptors all come from a human donor with COVID-19. The CDR3 runs from the conserved cysteine through the conserved F or W. D genes are given only for firm matches. Size is stated for part of the rows, as once, few or many counts, or as a class when the clone is expanded.

j_gene: TRBJ2-2; d_gene: .; abundance: few; len: 14; v_gene: TRBV7-9; CDR3aa: CASSFGANTGELFF; CDR3nt: TGTGCCAGCAGCTTTGGTGCTAACACCGGGGAGCTGTTTTTT
j_gene: TRBJ1-2; d_gene: .; abundance: .; len: 16; v_gene: TRBV5-4; CDR3aa: CASSLGGRSSNYGYTF; CDR3nt: TGTGCCAGCAGCTTGGGGGGACGGAGTTCTAACTATGGCTACACCTTC
j_gene: TRBJ2-3; d_gene: .; abundance: .; len: 11; v_gene: TRBV20-1; CDR3aa: CSARVQVFEYF; CDR3nt: TGCAGTGCTAGAGTGCAGGTATTCGAGTATTTT
j_gene: TRBJ1-5; d_gene: .; abundance: .; len: 16; v_gene: TRBV27; CDR3aa: CASSFGGVQGGQPQHF; CDR3nt: TGTGCCAGCAGTTTCGGGGGAGTACAGGGAGGTCAGCCCCAGCATTTT
j_gene: TRBJ2-6; d_gene: .; abundance: once; len: 18; v_gene: TRBV14; CDR3aa: CASSQAGRGAYGANVLTF; CDR3nt: TGTGCCAGCAGCCAAGCCGGCAGGGGGGCGTATGGGGCCAACGTCCTGACTTTC
j_gene: TRBJ2-5; d_gene: .; abundance: .; len: 14; v_gene: TRBV7-9; CDR3aa: CASSLRLDQETQYF; CDR3nt: TGTGCCAGCAGCCTCCGACTAGACCAAGAGACCCAGTACTTC
j_gene: TRBJ2-5; d_gene: .; abundance: few; len: 12; v_gene: TRBV5-4; CDR3aa: CASSFPLRDQYF; CDR3nt: TGTGCCAGCAGCTTCCCCTTGAGGGACCAGTACTTC
j_gene: TRBJ2-5; d_gene: .; abundance: few; len: 15; v_gene: TRBV19; CDR3aa: CASSIMTGLGETQYF; CDR3nt: TGTGCCAGTAGTATAATGACAGGCCTAGGGGAGACCCAGTACTTC
j_gene: TRBJ1-2; d_gene: .; abundance: .; len: 15; v_gene: TRBV7-2; CDR3aa: CASSPDRRANYGYTF; CDR3nt: TGTGCCAGCAGCCCCGACAGGCGAGCTAACTATGGCTACACCTTC
j_gene: TRBJ2-3; d_gene: TRBD1; abundance: .; len: 11; v_gene: TRBV28; CDR3aa: CANGQGDTQYF; CDR3nt: TGTGCCAACGGACAGGGGGATACGCAGTATTTT
j_gene: TRBJ2-5; d_gene: TRBD1; abundance: once; len: 15; v_gene: TRBV11-3; CDR3aa: CASSHDRGEGETQYF; CDR3nt: TGTGCCAGCAGCCACGACAGGGGAGAAGGAGAGACCCAGTACTTC
j_gene: TRBJ2-3; d_gene: .; abundance: .; len: 14; v_gene: TRBV12-3/TRBV12-4; CDR3aa: CASSLRFSTDTQYF; CDR3nt: TGTGCCAGCAGTTTAAGATTTAGCACAGATACGCAGTATTTT
j_gene: TRBJ1-2; d_gene: .; abundance: .; len: 14; v_gene: TRBV5-4; CDR3aa: CASNSASDGYGYTF; CDR3nt: TGTGCCAGCAACTCCGCGTCCGACGGCTATGGCTACACCTTC
j_gene: TRBJ1-2; d_gene: .; abundance: .; len: 15; v_gene: TRBV5-1; CDR3aa: CASSLAGVGAPGYTF; CDR3nt: TGCGCCAGCAGCTTGGCAGGTGTGGGGGCGCCCGGCTACACCTTC
j_gene: TRBJ1-1; d_gene: .; abundance: .; len: 13; v_gene: TRBV24-1; CDR3aa: CATSDSGVRRAFF; CDR3nt: TGTGCCACCAGTGACTCAGGGGTAAGGAGGGCTTTCTTT
j_gene: TRBJ2-5; d_gene: .; abundance: .; len: 14; v_gene: TRBV20-1; CDR3aa: CSARVPKGGETQYF; CDR3nt: TGCAGTGCTAGGGTGCCGAAGGGGGGGGAGACCCAGTACTTC